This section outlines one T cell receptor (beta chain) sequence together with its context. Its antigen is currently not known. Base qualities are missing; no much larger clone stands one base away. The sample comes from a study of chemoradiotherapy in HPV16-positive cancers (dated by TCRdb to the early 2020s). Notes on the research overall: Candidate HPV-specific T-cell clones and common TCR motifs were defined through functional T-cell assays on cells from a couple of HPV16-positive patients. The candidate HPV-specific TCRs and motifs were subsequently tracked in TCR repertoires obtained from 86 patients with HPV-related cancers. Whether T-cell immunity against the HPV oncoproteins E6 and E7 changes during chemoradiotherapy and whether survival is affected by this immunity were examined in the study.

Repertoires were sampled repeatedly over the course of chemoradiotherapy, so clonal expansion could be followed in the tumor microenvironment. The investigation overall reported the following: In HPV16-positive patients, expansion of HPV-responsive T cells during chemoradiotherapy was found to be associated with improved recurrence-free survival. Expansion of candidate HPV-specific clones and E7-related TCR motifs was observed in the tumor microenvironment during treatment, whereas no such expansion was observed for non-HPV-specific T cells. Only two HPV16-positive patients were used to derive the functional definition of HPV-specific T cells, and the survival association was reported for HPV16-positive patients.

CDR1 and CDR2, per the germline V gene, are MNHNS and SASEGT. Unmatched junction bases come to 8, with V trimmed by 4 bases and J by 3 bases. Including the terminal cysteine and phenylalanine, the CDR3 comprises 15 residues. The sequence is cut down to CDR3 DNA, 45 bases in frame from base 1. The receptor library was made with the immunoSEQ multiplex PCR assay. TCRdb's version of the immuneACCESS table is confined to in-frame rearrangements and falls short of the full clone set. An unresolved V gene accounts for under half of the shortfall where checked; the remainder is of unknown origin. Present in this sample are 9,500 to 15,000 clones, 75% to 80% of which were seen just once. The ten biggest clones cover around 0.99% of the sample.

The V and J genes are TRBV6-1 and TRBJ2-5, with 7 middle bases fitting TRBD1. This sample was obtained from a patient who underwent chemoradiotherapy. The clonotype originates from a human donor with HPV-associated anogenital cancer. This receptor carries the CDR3 CASSVNRGWEETQYF. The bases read TGTGCCAGCAGTGTTAACAGGGGATGGGAAGAGACCCAGTACTTC.